The rows below give T cell receptor beta chains drawn from one sample of a study of vaccination and CD4 T cells after COVID-19. MiXCR, applied by TCRdb to the PCR reads, yields one record per CDR3 protein. The sample holds some 18,000 distinct CDR3 sequences, more than 50% seen once. These receptors lack a known antigen. The specimen was CD4+ T cells from blood, cultured in vitro, collected before SARS-CoV-2 vaccination. These receptors originate from a human donor who had recovered from COVID-19. Both conserved end residues are part of each CDR3. Each record gives: J gene, D gene, clone size, V gene, CDR3 DNA, CDR3 protein. The D gene is left open where the match is weak. Where a row states a size, it is once, few, many or the class of an expanded clone; other rows omit it.

J: TRBJ2-3; D: TRBD2; size: few; V: TRBV20-1; DNA: TGCAGTGCTAGTAATAGGGAGGGGACAGATACGCAGTATTTT; CDR3: CSASNREGTDTQYF
J: TRBJ2-1; D: NA; size: NA; V: TRBV5-1; DNA: TGCGCCAGCAGCTTGGTGAGAACTGAGCAGTTCTTC; CDR3: CASSLVRTEQFF
J: TRBJ2-1; D: NA; size: NA; V: TRBV28; DNA: TGTGCCAGCAGTTTTAGGAGGGAGTCCTACAATGAGCAGTTCTTC; CDR3: CASSFRRESYNEQFF
J: TRBJ1-4; D: TRBD1; size: NA; V: TRBV10-3; DNA: TGTGCCGCCACAGGGGGCCGAGGTGAAAAACTGTTTTTT; CDR3: CAATGGRGEKLFF
J: TRBJ2-5; D: TRBD1; size: NA; V: TRBV27; DNA: TGTGCCAGCAGGAGAGCAGGGGGTAGGGTTCAAGAGACCCAGTACTTC; CDR3: CASRRAGGRVQETQYF
J: TRBJ2-7; D: TRBD2; size: NA; V: TRBV7-3; DNA: TGTGCCAGCAGCCGTGGGGCTAGCGGGGCCTACGAGCAGTACTTC; CDR3: CASSRGASGAYEQYF
J: TRBJ2-2; D: NA; size: NA; V: TRBV6-2/TRBV6-3; DNA: TGTGCCAGCAGCCGAAGGGGGAACACCGGGGAGCTGTTTTTT; CDR3: CASSRRGNTGELFF
J: TRBJ1-1; D: NA; size: NA; V: TRBV19; DNA: TGTGCCAGTAGTATAGAATGGGCAGCACGTGAAGCTTTCTTT; CDR3: CASSIEWAAREAFF
J: TRBJ2-3; D: TRBD2; size: NA; V: TRBV20-1; DNA: TGCAGTGGGACTAGCGGGAGGAGGACAGATACGCAGTATTTT; CDR3: CSGTSGRRTDTQYF
J: TRBJ2-7; D: NA; size: NA; V: TRBV19; DNA: TGTGCCAGTAGTATTAGGGATGGGTCCTACGAGCAGTACTTC; CDR3: CASSIRDGSYEQYF
J: TRBJ2-5; D: TRBD1; size: few; V: TRBV12-3/TRBV12-4; DNA: TGTGCCAGCAGTAAAGGGGGCATCTTGGAAGAGACCCAGTACTTC; CDR3: CASSKGGILEETQYF
J: TRBJ1-5; D: TRBD1; size: NA; V: TRBV12-3/TRBV12-4; DNA: TGTGCCAGCAGTTCCGGACAGGGGAGCAATCAGCCCCAGCATTTT; CDR3: CASSSGQGSNQPQHF
J: TRBJ1-1; D: NA; size: few; V: TRBV20-1; DNA: TGCAGTGCTGTACAGGGCCTGAAAGAAGCTTTCTTT; CDR3: CSAVQGLKEAFF
J: TRBJ2-7; D: NA; size: NA; V: TRBV7-2; DNA: TGTGCCAGCAGCTTAGTTGTAGTTAGCACGTACGAGCAGTACTTC; CDR3: CASSLVVVSTYEQYF
J: TRBJ2-5; D: TRBD2; size: NA; V: TRBV28; DNA: TGTGCCAGCAGGGGGGGACTACAAGAGACCCAGTACTTC; CDR3: CASRGGLQETQYF
J: TRBJ2-7; D: TRBD1; size: NA; V: TRBV23-1; DNA: TGCGCCAGCAGTCAATCCGCGACAGGGGGCAGCCACGAGCAGTACTTC; CDR3: CASSQSATGGSHEQYF
J: TRBJ1-2; D: TRBD1; size: NA; V: TRBV6-5; DNA: TGTGCCAGCAGTTACGGATCGGGGACAGCGCGGGGCTATGGCTACACCTTC; CDR3: CASSYGSGTARGYGYTF
J: TRBJ2-3; D: NA; size: NA; V: TRBV28; DNA: TGTGCCAGCAGTTTCGGGCAGCTCGAGGGCAGGGGGCAGTATTTT; CDR3: CASSFGQLEGRGQYF
J: TRBJ2-1; D: NA; size: NA; V: TRBV6-1; DNA: TGTGCCAGCAGCCGGGGTAGCTACAATGAGCAGTTCTTC; CDR3: CASSRGSYNEQFF
J: TRBJ2-5; D: TRBD2; size: few; V: TRBV6-1; DNA: TGTGCCAGCAGTGAAGCTCCTAGCGGCCCCCAAGAGACCCAGTACTTC; CDR3: CASSEAPSGPQETQYF
J: TRBJ2-1; D: TRBD1; size: few; V: TRBV20-1; DNA: TGCAGTGCTACCAACTCACAGGGGGCGCAGAATGAGCAGTTCTTC; CDR3: CSATNSQGAQNEQFF
J: TRBJ2-3; D: TRBD2; size: once; V: TRBV5-4; DNA: TGTGCCAGCAGCCCGGGGACTATCGGCACAGATACGCAGTATTTT; CDR3: CASSPGTIGTDTQYF
J: TRBJ1-1; D: NA; size: few; V: TRBV30; DNA: TGTGCCTGGAGCCGGGACCTGGTCACTGAAGCTTTCTTT; CDR3: CAWSRDLVTEAFF
J: TRBJ1-2; D: TRBD1; size: NA; V: TRBV5-4; DNA: TGTGCCAGCAGCCCGACGGGACAGGGGACCTATGGCTACACCTTC; CDR3: CASSPTGQGTYGYTF
J: TRBJ1-3; D: NA; size: NA; V: TRBV10-3; DNA: TGTGCCATCAGTGAAACAGCAGACAACACCATATATTTT; CDR3: CAISETADNTIYF
J: TRBJ1-2; D: TRBD1; size: few; V: TRBV20-1; DNA: TGCAGTGCTAATACGGGACAGGTCGATGGCTACACCTTC; CDR3: CSANTGQVDGYTF
J: TRBJ1-2; D: TRBD1; size: NA; V: TRBV20-1; DNA: TGCAGTGCATACCCTCAGGGGGCTGGCTATGGCTACACCTTC; CDR3: CSAYPQGAGYGYTF
J: TRBJ2-3; D: NA; size: NA; V: TRBV27; DNA: TGTGCCAGCAGTACGACGTGGAGTTCAGATACGCAGTATTTT; CDR3: CASSTTWSSDTQYF
J: TRBJ1-1; D: TRBD1; size: few; V: TRBV6-1; DNA: TGTGCCAGCAGTGAGGACAGGGGAGCTTTCTTT; CDR3: CASSEDRGAFF